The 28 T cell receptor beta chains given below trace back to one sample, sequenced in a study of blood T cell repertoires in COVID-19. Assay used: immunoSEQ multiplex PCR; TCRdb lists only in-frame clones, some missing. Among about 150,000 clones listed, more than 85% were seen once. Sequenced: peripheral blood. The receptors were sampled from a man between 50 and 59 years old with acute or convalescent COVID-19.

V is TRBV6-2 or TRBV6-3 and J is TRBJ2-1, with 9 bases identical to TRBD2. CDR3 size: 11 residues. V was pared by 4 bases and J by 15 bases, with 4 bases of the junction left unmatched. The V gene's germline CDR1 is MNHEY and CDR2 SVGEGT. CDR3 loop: CASSFGTSRFF. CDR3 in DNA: TGTGCCAGCAGTTTCGGGACTAGCCGGTTCTTC.

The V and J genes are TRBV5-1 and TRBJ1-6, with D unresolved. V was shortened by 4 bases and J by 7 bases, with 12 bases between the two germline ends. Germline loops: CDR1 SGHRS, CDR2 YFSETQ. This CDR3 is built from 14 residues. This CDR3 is CASSHGGKNSPLHF. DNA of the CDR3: TGCGCCAGCAGCCACGGTGGTAAGAATTCACCCCTCCACTTT.

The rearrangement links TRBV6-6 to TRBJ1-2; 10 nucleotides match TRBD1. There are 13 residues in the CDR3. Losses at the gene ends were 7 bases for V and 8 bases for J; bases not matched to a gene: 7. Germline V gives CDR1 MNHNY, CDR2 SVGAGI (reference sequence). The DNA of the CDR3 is TGTGCCAGCAATACCGGGACAGGGGCCGGCTACACCTTC. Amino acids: CASNTGTGAGYTF.

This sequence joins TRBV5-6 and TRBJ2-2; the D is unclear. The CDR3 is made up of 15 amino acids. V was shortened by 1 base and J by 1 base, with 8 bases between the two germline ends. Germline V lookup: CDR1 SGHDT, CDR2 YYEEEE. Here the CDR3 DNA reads TGTGCCAGCAGCTTGAGCTACCGGAACACCGGGGAGCTGTTTTTT. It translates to CASSLSYRNTGELFF.

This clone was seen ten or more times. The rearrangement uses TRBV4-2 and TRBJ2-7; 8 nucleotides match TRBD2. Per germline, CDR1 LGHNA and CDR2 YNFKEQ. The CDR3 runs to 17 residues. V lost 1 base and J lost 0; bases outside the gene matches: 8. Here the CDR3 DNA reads TGTGCCAGCAGCCAAGGTAGCGGGGAACGGAGCTCCTACGAGCAGTACTTC. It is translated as CASSQGSGERSSYEQYF.

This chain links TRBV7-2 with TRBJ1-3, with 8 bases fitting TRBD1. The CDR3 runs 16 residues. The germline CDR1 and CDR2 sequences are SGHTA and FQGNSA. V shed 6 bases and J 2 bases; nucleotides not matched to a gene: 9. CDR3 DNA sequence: TGTGCCAGCAGACGGAAGACGACAGGGGCTGGAAACACCATATATTTT. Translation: CASRRKTTGAGNTIYF. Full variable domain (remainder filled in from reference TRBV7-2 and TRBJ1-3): GAGVSQSPSNKVTEKGKDVELRCDPISGHTALYWYRQSLGQGLEFLIYFQGNSAPDKSGLPSDRFSAERTGGSVSTLTIQRTQQEDSAVYLCASRRKTTGAGNTIYFGEGSWLTVV.

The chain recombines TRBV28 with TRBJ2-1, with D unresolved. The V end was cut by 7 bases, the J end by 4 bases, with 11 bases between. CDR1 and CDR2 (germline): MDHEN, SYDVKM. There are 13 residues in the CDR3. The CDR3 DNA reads TGTGCCAGCACTTTCCTAGGTTACAATGAGCAGTTCTTC. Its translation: CASTFLGYNEQFF.

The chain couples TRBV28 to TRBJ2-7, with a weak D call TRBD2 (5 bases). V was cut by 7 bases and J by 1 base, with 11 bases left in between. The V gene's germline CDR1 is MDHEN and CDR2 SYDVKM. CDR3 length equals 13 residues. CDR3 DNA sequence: TGTGCCAGCACCCCACCGGGATCCTACGAGCAGTACTTC. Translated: CASTPPGSYEQYF. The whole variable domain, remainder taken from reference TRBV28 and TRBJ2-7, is DVKVTQSSRYLVKRTGEKVFLECVQDMDHENMFWYRQDPGLGLRLIYFSYDVKMKEKGDIPEGYSVSREKKERFSLILESASTNQTSMYLCASTPPGSYEQYFGPGTRLTVT.

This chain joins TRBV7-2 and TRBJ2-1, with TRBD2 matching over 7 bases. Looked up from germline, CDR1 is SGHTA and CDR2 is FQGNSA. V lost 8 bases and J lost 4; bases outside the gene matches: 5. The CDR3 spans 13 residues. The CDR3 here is CASRGTIYNEQFF. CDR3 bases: TGTGCCAGCCGCGGGACTATATACAATGAGCAGTTCTTC.

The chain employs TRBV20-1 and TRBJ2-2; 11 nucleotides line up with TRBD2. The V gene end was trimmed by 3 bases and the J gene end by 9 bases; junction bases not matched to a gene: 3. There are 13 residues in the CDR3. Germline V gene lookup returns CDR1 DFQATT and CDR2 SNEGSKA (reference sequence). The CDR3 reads CSASSGGARELFF. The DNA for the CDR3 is TGCAGTGCTAGTAGCGGGGGGGCGCGGGAGCTGTTTTTT.

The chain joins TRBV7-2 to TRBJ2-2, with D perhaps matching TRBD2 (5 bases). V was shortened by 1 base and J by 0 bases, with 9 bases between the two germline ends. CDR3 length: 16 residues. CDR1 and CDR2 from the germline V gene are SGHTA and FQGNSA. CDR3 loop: CASSLGPGTNTGELFF. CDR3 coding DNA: TGTGCCAGCAGCTTAGGTCCGGGAACGAACACCGGGGAGCTGTTTTTT.

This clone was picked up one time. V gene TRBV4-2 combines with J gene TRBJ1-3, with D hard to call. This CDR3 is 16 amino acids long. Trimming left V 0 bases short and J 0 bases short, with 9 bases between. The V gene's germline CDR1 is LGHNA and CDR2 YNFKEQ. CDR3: CASSQDPVSSGNTIYF. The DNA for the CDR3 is TGTGCCAGCAGCCAAGATCCGGTCTCCTCTGGAAACACCATATATTTT.

Here the CDR3 DNA reads TGTGCCAGCAGCTTTGGCGGGCGGAGATCCTACAATGAGCAGTTCTTC. This translates into CASSFGGRRSYNEQFF. This chain joins TRBV7-6 and TRBJ2-1; D perhaps matches TRBD2 (5 bases). Germline CDR1 and CDR2: SGHVS and FNYEAQ. The CDR3 has 16 amino acids. Trimming stripped 3 bases from V and 1 base from J, with 13 bases between.

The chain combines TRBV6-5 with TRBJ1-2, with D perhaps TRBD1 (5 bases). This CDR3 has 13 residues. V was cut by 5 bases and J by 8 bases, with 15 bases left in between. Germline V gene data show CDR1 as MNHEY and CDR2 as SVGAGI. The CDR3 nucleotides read TGTGCCAGCAGTCCATTGGGGGGGATAGGCTACACCTTC. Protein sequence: CASSPLGGIGYTF.

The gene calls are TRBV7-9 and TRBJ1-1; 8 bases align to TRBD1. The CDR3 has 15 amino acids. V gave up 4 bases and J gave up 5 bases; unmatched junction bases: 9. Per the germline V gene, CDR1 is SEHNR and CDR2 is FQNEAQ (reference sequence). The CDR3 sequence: CASSYGTGGGTEAFF. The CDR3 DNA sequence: TGTGCCAGCAGCTATGGTACAGGGGGAGGGACTGAAGCTTTCTTT.

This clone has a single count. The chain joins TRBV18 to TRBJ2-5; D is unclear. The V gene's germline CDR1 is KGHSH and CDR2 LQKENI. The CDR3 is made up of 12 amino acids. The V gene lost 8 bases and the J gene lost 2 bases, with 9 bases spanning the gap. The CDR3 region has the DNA TGTGCCAGCACTCGAGATCAAGAGACCCAGTACTTC. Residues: CASTRDQETQYF.

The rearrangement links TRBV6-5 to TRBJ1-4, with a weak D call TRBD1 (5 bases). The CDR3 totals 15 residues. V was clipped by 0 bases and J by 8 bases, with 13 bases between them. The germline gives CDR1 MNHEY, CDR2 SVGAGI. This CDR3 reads CASSYSWGGLEKLFF. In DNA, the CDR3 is TGTGCCAGCAGTTACTCTTGGGGCGGCTTGGAAAAACTGTTTTTT.

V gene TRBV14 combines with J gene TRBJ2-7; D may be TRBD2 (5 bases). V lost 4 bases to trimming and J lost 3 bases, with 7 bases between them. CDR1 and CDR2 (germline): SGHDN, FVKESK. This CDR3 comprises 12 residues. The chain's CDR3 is CASSLTSYEQYF. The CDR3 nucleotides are TGTGCCAGCAGCCTTACTAGCTACGAGCAGTACTTC.

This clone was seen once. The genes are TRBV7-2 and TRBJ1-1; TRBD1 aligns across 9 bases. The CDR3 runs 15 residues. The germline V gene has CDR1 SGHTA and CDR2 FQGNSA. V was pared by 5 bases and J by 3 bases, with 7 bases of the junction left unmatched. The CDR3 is CASSHPGQGHTEAFF. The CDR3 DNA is TGTGCCAGCAGCCATCCCGGACAGGGGCACACTGAAGCTTTCTTT.

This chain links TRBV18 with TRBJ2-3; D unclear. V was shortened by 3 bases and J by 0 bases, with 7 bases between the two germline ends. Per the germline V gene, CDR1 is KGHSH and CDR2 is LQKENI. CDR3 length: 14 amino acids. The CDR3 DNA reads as TGTGCCAGCTCACCTCTAGATAGCACAGATACGCAGTATTTT. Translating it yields CASSPLDSTDTQYF.

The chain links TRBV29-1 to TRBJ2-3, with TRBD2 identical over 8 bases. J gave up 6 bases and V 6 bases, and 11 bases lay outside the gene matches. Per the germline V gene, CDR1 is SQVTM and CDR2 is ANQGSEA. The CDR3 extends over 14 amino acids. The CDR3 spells CSVGGKAGADTQYF. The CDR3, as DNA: TGCAGCGTGGGAGGCAAAGCGGGGGCCGATACGCAGTATTTT.

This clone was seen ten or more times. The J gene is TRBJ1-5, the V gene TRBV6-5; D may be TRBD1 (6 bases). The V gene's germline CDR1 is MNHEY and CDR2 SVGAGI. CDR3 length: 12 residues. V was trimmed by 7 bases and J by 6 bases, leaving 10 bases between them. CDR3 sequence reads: CASIGQLQPQHF. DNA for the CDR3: TGTGCCAGCATTGGACAGCTTCAGCCCCAGCATTTT.

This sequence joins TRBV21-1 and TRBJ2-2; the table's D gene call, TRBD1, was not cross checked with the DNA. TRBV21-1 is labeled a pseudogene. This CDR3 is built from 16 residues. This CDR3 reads CASSKGKGAPTGELFF. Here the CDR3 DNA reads TGTGCCAGCAGCAAAGGAAAAGGGGCCCCCACCGGGGAGCTGTTTTTT.

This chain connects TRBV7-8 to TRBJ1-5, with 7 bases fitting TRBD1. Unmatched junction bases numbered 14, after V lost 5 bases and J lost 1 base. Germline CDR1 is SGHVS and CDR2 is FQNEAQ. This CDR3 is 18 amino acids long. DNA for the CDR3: TGTGCCAGCAGCCCCAACTCACAGGGGACGGTCAGCAATCAGCCCCAGCATTTT. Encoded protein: CASSPNSQGTVSNQPQHF.

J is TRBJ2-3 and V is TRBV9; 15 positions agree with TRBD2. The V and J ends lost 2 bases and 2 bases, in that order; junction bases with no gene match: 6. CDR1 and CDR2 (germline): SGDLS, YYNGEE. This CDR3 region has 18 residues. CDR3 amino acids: CASSVSGLAGGPTDTQYF. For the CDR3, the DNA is TGTGCCAGCAGCGTTTCAGGACTAGCGGGGGGGCCCACAGATACGCAGTATTTT.

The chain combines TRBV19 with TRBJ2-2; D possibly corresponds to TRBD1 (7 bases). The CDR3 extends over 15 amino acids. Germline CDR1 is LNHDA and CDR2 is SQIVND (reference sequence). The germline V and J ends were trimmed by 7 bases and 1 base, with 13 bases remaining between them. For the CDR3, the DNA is TGTGCCAGTAATCCCCAGGGGGGGAACACCGGGGAGCTGTTTTTT. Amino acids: CASNPQGGNTGELFF.

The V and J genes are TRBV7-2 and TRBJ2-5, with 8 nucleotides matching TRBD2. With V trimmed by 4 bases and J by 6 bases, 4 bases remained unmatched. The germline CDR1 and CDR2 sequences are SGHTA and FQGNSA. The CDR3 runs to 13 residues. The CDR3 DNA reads TGTGCCAGCAGCTCGGGACTAGGAAAGACCCAGTACTTC. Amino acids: CASSSGLGKTQYF.

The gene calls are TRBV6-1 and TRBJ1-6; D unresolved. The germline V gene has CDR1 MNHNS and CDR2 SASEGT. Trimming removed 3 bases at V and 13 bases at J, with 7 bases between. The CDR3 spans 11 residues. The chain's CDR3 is CASSDLEPLHF. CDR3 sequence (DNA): TGTGCCAGCAGTGACCTAGAGCCCCTCCACTTT.